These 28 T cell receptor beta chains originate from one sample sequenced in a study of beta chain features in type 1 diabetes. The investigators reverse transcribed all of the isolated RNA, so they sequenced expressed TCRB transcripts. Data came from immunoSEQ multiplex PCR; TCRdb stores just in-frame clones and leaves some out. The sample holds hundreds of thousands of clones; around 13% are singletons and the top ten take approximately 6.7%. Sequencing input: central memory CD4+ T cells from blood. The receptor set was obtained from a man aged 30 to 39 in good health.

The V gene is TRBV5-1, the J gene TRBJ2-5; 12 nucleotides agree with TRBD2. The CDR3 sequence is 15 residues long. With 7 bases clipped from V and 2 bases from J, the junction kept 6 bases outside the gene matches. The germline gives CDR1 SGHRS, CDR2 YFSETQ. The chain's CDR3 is CASQTSGGYQETQYF. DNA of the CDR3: TGCGCCAGCCAGACTAGCGGGGGATATCAAGAGACCCAGTACTTC.

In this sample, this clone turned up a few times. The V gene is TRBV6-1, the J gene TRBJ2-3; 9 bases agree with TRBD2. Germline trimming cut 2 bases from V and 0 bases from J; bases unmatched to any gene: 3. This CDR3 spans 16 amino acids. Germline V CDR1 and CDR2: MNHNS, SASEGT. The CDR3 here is CASSEIAGGSTDTQYF. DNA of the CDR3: TGTGCCAGCAGTGAAATCGCGGGAGGGAGCACAGATACGCAGTATTTT.

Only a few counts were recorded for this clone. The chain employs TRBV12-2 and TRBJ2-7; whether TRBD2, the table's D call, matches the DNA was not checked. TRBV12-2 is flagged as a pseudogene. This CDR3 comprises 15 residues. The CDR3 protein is CASRLTELISYEQYV. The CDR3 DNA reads TGTGCAAGTCGCTTAACGGAGTTAATCTCCTACGAGCAGTACGTC.

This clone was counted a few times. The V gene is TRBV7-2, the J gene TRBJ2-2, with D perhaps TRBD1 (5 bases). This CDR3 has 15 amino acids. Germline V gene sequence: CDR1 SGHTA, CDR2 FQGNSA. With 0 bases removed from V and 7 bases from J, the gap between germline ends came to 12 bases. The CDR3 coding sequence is TGTGCCAGCAGCTTAGCGGTGGGGCTGGGCGGGGAGCTGTTTTTT. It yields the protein CASSLAVGLGGELFF.

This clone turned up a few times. The CDR3 DNA reads TGTGCCAGCAGCCAGGCGAGTAAGAATAATGAGCAGTTCTTC. Residues: CASSQASKNNEQFF. V is TRBV11-3 and J is TRBJ2-1; unclear D gene. Germline V gene data show CDR1 as SGHNT and CDR2 as YENEEA. Trimming shortened V by 5 bases and J by 7 bases, and 15 bases separated the two germline ends. This CDR3 region has 14 residues.

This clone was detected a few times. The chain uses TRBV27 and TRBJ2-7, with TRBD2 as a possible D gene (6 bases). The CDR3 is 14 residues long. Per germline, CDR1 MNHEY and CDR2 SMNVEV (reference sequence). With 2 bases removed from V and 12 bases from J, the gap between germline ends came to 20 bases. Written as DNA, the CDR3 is TGTGCCAGCAGTTTAAGTTCTTCCGGCGGGGCTCGGTACTTC. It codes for CASSLSSSGGARYF.

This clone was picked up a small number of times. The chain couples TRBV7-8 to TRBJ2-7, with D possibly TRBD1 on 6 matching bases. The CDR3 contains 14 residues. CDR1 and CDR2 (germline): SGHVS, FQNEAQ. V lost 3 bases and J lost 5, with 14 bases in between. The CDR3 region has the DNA TGTGCCAGCAGCTTTCGCAGGGGTGGCCACGAGCAGTACTTC. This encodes CASSFRRGGHEQYF.

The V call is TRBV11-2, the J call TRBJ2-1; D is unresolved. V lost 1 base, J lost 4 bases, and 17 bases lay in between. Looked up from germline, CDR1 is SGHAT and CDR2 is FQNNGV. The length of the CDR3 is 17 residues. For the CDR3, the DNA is TGTGCCAGCAGCTTAGCGCAACCTGTCGGCTCATACAATGAGCAGTTCTTC. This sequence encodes CASSLAQPVGSYNEQFF.

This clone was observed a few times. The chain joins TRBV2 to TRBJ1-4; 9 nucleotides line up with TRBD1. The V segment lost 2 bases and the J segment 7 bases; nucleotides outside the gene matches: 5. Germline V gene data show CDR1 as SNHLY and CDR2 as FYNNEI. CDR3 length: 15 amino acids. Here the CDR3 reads CASSEMTGGSEKLFF. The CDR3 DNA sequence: TGTGCCAGCAGTGAAATGACAGGGGGAAGTGAAAAACTGTTTTTT.

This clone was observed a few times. The CDR3 loop is CASSQDLRLSGNTGELFF. The CDR3 nucleotides are TGCGCCAGCAGCCAAGACCTCCGACTTAGCGGGAACACCGGGGAGCTGTTTTTT. This sequence joins TRBV4-3 and TRBJ2-2; D possibly corresponds to TRBD2 (6 bases). The V gene's germline CDR1 is LGHNA and CDR2 YSLEER. V shed 0 bases and J shed 1 base, with 15 bases lying between them. The CDR3 has 18 amino acids.

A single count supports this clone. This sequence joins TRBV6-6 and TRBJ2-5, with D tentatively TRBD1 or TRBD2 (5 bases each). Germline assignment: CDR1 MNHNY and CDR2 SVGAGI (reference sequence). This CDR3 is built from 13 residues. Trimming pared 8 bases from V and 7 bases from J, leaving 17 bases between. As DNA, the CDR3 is TGTGCCAGCGCCCAGGGTACCGGGATGACCCAGTACTTC. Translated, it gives CASAQGTGMTQYF.

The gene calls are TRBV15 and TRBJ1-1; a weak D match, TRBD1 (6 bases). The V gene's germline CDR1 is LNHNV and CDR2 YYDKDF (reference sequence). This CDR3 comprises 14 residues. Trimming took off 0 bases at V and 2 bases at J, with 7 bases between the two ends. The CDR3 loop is CATSREQGNTEAFF. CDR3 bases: TGTGCCACCAGCAGAGAACAGGGCAACACTGAAGCTTTCTTT.

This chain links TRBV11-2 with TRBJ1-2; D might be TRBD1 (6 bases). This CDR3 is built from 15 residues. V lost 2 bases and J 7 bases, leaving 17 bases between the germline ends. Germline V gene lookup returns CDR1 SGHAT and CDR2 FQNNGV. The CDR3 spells CASSLQSGVEAGYTF. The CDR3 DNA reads TGTGCCAGCAGCTTACAGTCAGGGGTCGAGGCTGGCTACACCTTC.

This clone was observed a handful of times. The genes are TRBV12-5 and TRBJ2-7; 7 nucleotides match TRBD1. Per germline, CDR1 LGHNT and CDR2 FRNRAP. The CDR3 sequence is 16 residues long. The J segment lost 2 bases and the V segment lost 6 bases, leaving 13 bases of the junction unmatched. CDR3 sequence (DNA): TGTGCTAGTGGCCACACCGAAAAAGGGACAGCCTACGAGCAGTACTTC. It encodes CASGHTEKGTAYEQYF.

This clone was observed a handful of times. As DNA, the CDR3 is TGTGCCAGCAGGATAGCGGGGGCCAGGTCCGGGGAGCTGTTTTTT. Its protein is CASRIAGARSGELFF. This rearrangement joins TRBV7-6 to TRBJ2-2; TRBD2 aligns across 9 bases. The CDR3 spans 15 residues. CDR1 and CDR2 (germline): SGHVS, FNYEAQ. The junction had 8 bases not matched to a gene; V was cut back by 6 bases and J by 6 bases.

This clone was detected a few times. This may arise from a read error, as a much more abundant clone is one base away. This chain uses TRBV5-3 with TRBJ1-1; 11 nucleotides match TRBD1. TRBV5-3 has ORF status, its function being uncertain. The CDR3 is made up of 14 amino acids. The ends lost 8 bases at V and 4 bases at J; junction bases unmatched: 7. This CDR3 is CASSPGTGGTEAFF. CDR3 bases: TGTGCCAGCAGCCCCGGGACAGGGGGCACTGAAGCTTTCTTT.

CDR3 DNA: TGCGCCAGCAGCCATCCCTCTAGGACTAGCGGGGGACCCACGAACACCGGGGAGCTGTTTTTT. Translated, it gives CASSHPSRTSGGPTNTGELFF. The gene calls are TRBV4-1 and TRBJ2-2, with 13 bases aligning to TRBD2. Germline CDR1 reads MGHRA; CDR2 reads YSYEKL. The V and J ends lost 3 bases and 0 bases, in that order; junction bases with no gene match: 13. The CDR3 length is 21 residues.

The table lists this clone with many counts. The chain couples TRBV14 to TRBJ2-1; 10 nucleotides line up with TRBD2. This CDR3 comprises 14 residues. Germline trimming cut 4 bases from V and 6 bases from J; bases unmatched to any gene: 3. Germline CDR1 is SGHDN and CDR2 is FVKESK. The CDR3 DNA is TGTGCCAGCAGCCCGAGACTAGCGGGCAATGAGCAGTTCTTC. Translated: CASSPRLAGNEQFF.

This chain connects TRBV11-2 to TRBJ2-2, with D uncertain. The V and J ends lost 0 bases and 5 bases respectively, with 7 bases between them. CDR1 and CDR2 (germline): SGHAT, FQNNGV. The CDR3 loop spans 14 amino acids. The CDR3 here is CASSLERRTGELFF. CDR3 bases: TGTGCCAGCAGCTTAGAAAGGCGGACCGGGGAGCTGTTTTTT.

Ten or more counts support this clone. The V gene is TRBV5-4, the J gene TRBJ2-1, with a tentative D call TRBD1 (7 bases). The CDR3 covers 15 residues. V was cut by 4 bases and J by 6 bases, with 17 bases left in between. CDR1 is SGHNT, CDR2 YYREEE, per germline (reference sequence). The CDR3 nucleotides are TGTGCCAGCAGCCCGAACGGAGGGGGCGGCAATGAGCAGTTCTTC. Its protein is CASSPNGGGGNEQFF.

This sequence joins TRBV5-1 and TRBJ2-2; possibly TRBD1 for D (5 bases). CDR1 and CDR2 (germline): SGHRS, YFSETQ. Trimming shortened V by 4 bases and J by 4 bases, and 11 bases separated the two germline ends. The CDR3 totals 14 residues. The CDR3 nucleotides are TGCGCCAGCAGCCCTAATACAGGCACCGGGGAGCTGTTTTTT. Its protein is CASSPNTGTGELFF.

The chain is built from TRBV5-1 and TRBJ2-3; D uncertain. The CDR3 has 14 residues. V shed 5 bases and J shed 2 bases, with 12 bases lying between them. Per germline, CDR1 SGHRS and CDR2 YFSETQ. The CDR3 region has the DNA TGCGCCAGCAGGTCCTGGGCAAACACAGATACGCAGTATTTT. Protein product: CASRSWANTDTQYF.

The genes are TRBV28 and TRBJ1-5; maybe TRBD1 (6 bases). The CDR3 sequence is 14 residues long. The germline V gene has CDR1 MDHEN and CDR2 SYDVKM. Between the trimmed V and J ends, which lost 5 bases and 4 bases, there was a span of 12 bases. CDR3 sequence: CASSGGGTNQPQHF. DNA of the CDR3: TGTGCCAGCAGTGGTGGAGGGACAAATCAGCCCCAGCATTTT. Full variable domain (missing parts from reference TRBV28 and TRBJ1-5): DVKVTQSSRYLVKRTGEKVFLECVQDMDHENMFWYRQDPGLGLRLIYFSYDVKMKEKGDIPEGYSVSREKKERFSLILESASTNQTSMYLCASSGGGTNQPQHFGDGTRLSIL.

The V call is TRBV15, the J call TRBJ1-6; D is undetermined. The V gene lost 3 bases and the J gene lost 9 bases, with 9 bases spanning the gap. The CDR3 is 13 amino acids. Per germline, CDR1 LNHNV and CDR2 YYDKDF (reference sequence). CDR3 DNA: TGTGCCACCAGCAGGACGGGTATTTCACCCCTCCACTTT. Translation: CATSRTGISPLHF.

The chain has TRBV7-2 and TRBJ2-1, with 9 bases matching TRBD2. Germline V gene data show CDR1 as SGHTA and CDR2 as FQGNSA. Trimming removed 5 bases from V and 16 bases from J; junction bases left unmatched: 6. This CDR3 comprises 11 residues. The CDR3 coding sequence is TGTGCCAGCAGCCCCGGGACTAGCTTTTTCTTC. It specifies CASSPGTSFFF. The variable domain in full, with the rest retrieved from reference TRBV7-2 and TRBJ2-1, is GAGVSQSPSNKVTEKGKDVELRCDPISGHTALYWYRQSLGQGLEFLIYFQGNSAPDKSGLPSDRFSAERTGGSVSTLTIQRTQQEDSAVYLCASSPGTSFFFGPGTRLTVL.

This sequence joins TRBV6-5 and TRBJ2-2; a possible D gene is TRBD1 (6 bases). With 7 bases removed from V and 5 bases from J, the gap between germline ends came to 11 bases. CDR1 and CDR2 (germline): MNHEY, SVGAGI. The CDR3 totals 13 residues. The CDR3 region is CASKLQGTGELFF. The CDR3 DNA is TGTGCCAGCAAGCTACAGGGAACCGGGGAGCTGTTTTTT.

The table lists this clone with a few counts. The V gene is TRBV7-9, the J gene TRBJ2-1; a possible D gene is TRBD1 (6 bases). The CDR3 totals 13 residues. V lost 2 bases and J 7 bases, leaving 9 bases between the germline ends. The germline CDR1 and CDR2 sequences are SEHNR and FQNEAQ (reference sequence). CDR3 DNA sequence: TGTGCCAGCAGCTTACAGGGGTTGAATGAGCAGTTCTTC. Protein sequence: CASSLQGLNEQFF.

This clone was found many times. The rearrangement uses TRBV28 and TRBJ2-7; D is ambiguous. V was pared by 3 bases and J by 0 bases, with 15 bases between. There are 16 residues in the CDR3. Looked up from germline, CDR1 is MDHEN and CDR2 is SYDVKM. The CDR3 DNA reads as TGTGCCAGCAGTTTTCGGCCGAGGTTGGCCTCCTACGAGCAGTACTTC. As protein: CASSFRPRLASYEQYF.